The clone carrying this TCR beta chain was recorded many times. Its target is unknown. These data originate in a study of breast tumors, draining lymph nodes, adjacent tissues. Study-level findings and limits: Luminal-like breast cancer showed significantly greater tumor-nontumor repertoire similarity than basal-like breast cancer did. Data fit most tumor T cells coming from lymph node, expanding in tumor. Compared with lymph nodes, tumors were less diverse; compared with nontumor tissue, more. Data only fit, rather than demonstrated, lymph node origin of most tumor T cells.

TCRdb re-called the multiplex PCR reads with MiXCR, one entry per CDR3 protein. The sample has 50,000 to 65,000 distinct CDR3 sequences; about 40% are singletons. Germline V gene sequence: CDR1 KGHDR, CDR2 SFDVKD. The ends were cut back, 5 bases at V and 3 bases at J, with 7 bases in the middle. This CDR3 has 13 residues. This chain joins TRBV24-1 and TRBJ1-5; D ambiguous. Sequencing was performed on breast tumor tissue. The origin of this receptor is a female donor with breast cancer. Some clones in this sample may be carry-over from other donors' samples. CDR3 sequence (DNA): TGTGCCACCAGTGGTGGGTACAATCAGCCCCAGCATTTT. Translated, it gives CATSGGYNQPQHF.